The clone carrying this T cell receptor (beta chain) was found once. Its antigen is unknown. The table came from immunoSEQ multiplex PCR; TCRdb's copy has only in-frame clones and leaves some out. The sample shows 40,000 to 60,000 clones, 94% of them seen only once. The sample comes from a study of cytomegalovirus exposure and HLA in healthy donors. The study's findings and limits: Researchers counted around 170 TCR beta chains as cytomegalovirus-associated.

Germline V gene lookup returns CDR1 SEHNR and CDR2 FQNEAQ (reference sequence). There are 16 residues in the CDR3. V lost 0 bases and J lost 2; bases outside the gene matches: 6. From the approximately 120-subject validation cohort, which was separate from the approximately 670-subject first cohort, the donors were drawn. This chain joins TRBV7-9 and TRBJ1-2; 7 bases line up with TRBD1. Material for sequencing was PBMCs. This TCR came from a woman between 18 and 29 years old in good health and CMV-seropositive. The CDR3: CASSLASAGGNYGYTF. The CDR3, as DNA: TGTGCCAGCAGCTTAGCCTCGGCAGGGGGGAACTATGGCTACACCTTC.